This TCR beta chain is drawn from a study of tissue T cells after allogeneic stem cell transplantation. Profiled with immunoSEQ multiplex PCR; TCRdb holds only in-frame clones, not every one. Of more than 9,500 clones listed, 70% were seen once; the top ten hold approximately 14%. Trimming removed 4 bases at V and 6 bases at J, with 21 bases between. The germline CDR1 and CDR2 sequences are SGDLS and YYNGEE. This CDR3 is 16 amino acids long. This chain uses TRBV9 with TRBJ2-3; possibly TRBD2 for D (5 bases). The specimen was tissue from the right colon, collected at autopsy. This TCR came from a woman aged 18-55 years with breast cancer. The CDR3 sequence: CASSPRGLSLPDTQYF. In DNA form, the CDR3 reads TGTGCCAGCAGCCCTCGGGGATTGAGCTTACCGGATACGCAGTATTTT.